This T cell receptor beta chain was found in a study of PD-1 blockade in classical Hodgkin lymphoma (dated by TCRdb to the early 2020s). With regard to the full study: Nivolumab dosing was 3 mg/kg intravenously every 2 weeks, continuing until either disease progression or unacceptable toxicity. The study used CyTOF and TCR beta sequencing to define a peripheral blood immune signature of response to PD-1 blockade in classical Hodgkin lymphoma.

Sequences MNHEY (CDR1) and SVGAGI (CDR2) are obtained from the germline V gene. Relative to germline, V is missing 5 bases and J is missing 11 bases, with 8 bases of the junction outside any gene match. Taken from cysteine to phenylalanine, the CDR3 has 14 residues. The read is trimmed to its CDR3 DNA, 42 bases read in frame from base 1. The time point tag for this specimen amounts to: cycle 4 day 1 (C4D1), after less than 7 weeks of nivolumab. Every trial patient had relapsed following autologous stem cell transplantation, and prior brentuximab vedotin exposure was what differed among cohorts A, B and C. The trial cohort was composed of 56 patients with relapsed/refractory classical Hodgkin lymphoma, for whom complete response, partial response or progressive disease was recorded as best overall response. Trial patients were treated with single-agent nivolumab in the multi-cohort phase II CheckMate 205 trial. An independent review committee assessed best overall response by applying the 2007 International Working Group response criteria. PBMCs from the trial were collected at three points: immediately before nivolumab initiation (C1D1), and during therapy at cycle 2 day 1 and cycle 4 day 1. Peripheral blood was collected in 8 mL Vacutainer Cell Preparation Tubes, from which PBMCs were isolated by centrifugation and then cryopreserved.

A word on this clone: This receptor's antigen is unknown. One base away there is no much larger clone; base qualities are not given.

Broader findings and caveats from the paper: Trial patients with a complete response had baseline diversity similar to that of newly diagnosed patients, while partial responders and progressors had significantly lower diversity. Baseline TCR diversity was reported as lower in newly diagnosed patients than in healthy donors, and lower still in relapsed/refractory patients. Diversity was lower in patients who began nivolumab less than 1 year after ASCT, so these patients were left out of later analyses to avoid confounding by immune reconstitution. The study covered only a single clinical trial cohort, and the causes of the repertoire differences, possibly disease activity or prior therapy, were still not defined. A significant rise by C4D1 was seen in CD4+ but not CD8+ TCR diversity (p=0.0027 vs p=0.16), with the rise being most apparent in complete responders (p=0.02).

Genomic DNA was extracted with the Qiagen DNeasy kit from unsorted PBMCs and from negatively selected CD4+ and CD8+ fractions. Using primers that anneal to V and J segments, immunoSEQ multiplex PCR amplified the TCR beta CDR3 regions. A synthetic immune receptor repertoire was used to minimize amplification bias, and any residual bias was removed computationally once sequencing was done. As for the authors' bioinformatics: Repertoire diversity was quantified as the Shannon entropy index using custom Python scripts. Unsorted, CD4+ and CD8+ repertoires were analyzed separately, except for combined analyses in which CD4+ and CD8+ sequences were merged in silico. Clonal expansion was defined as at least a 2-fold frequency increase after treatment relative to C1D1, with a pseudocount of 0.5 for undetected baseline clones. Singleton clones were defined as clones with 0 or 1 copy at C1D1, and non-singleton clones were defined as clones with 2 or more copies. Clones expanded in unsorted samples were assigned a CD4+, CD8+ or unknown annotation through matching of protein sequences in sorted samples from the same patient. Wilcoxon tests on paired samples were used to test diversity changes from C1D1 to C4D1. Here the immuneACCESS table is served through TCRdb, limited to in-frame sequences with V and J called. Missing clones are a known gap in these copies; in checked studies unresolved V genes cover under half, and the rest lacks a known reason. V and J calls and clone size follow that table, whereas D and trimming were derived from the DNA. The table for this sample lists tens of thousands of clones; around 89% of them were counted only once. The ten largest clones take up over 11% of the sample.

Rearrangement joined TRBV6-5 to TRBJ1-4, and 10 bases in between align with TRBD1. This sequence originates from a human donor with classical Hodgkin lymphoma. The specimen comprised peripheral blood mononuclear cells (PBMCs), sampled before the fourth cycle of nivolumab. The CDR3 in this case is CASSPRTGGRKLFF. Read as DNA, the sequence is TGTGCCAGCAGTCCCCGGACAGGGGGTCGGAAACTGTTTTTT.